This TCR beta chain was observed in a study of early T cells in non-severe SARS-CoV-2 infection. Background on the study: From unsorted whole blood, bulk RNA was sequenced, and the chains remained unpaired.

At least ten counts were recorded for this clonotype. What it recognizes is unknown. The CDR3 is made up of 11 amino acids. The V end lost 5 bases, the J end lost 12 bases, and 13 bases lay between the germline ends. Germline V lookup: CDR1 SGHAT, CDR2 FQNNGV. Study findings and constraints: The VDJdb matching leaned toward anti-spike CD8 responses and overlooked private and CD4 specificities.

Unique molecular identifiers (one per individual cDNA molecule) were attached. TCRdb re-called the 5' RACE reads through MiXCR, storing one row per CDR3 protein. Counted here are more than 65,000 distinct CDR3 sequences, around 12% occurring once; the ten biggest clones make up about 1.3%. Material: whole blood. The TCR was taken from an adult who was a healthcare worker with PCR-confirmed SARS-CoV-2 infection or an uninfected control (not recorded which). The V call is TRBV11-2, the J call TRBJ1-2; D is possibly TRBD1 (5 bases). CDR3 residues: CASSPARDHTF. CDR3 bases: TGTGCCAGCAGCCCAGCTAGGGACCACACCTTC.